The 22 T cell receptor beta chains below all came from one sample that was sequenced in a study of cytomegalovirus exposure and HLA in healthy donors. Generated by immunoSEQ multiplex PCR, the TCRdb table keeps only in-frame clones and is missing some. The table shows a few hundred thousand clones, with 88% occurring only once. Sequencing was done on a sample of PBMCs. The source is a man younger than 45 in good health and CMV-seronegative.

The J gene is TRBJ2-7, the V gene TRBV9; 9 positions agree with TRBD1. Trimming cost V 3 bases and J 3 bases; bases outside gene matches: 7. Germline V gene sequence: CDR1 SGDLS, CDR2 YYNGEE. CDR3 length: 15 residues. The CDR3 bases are TGTGCCAGCAGCGGGGGGACAGGGCAATACTACGAGCAGTACTTC. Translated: CASSGGTGQYYEQYF.

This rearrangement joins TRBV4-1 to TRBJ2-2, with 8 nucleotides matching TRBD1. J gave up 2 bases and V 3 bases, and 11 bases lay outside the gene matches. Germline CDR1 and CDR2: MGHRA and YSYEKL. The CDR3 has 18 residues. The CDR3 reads CASSHTPGQDSNTGELFF. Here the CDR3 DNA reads TGCGCCAGCAGCCACACCCCGGGACAGGATTCTAACACCGGGGAGCTGTTTTTT.

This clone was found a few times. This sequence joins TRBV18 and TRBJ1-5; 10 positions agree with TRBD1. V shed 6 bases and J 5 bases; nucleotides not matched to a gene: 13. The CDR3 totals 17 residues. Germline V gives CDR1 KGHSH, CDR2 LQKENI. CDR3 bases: TGTGCCAGCTCTCCGCACGTGGTTGGGACAGGGGATCAGCCCCAGCATTTT. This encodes CASSPHVVGTGDQPQHF.

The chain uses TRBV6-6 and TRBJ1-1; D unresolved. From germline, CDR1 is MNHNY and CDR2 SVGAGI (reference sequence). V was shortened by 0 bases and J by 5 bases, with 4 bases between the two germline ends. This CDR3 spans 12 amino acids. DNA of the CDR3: TGTGCCAGCAGTTACTCTCGGACTGAAGCTTTCTTT. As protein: CASSYSRTEAFF.

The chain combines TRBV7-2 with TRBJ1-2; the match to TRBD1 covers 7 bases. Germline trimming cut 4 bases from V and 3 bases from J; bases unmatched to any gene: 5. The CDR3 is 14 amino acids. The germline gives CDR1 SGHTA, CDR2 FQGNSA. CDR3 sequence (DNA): TGTGCCAGCAGCTCTTCACAGGGGCACTATGGCTACACCTTC. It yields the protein CASSSSQGHYGYTF.

CDR3 in amino acids: CASSHPVGGDTEAFF. The CDR3 DNA follows: TGCGCCAGCAGCCACCCGGTAGGGGGGGACACTGAAGCTTTCTTT. The V and J genes are TRBV4-1 and TRBJ1-1; TRBD1 might be the D (6 bases). The germline CDR1 and CDR2 sequences are MGHRA and YSYEKL. Between the trimmed V and J ends, which lost 3 bases and 3 bases, there was a span of 14 bases. This CDR3 has 15 amino acids.

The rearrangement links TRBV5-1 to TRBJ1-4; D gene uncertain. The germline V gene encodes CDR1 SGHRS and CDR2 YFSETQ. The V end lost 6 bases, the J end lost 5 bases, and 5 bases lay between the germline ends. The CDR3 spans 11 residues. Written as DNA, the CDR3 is TGCGCCAGCATACGGAATGAAAAACTGTTTTTT. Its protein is CASIRNEKLFF.

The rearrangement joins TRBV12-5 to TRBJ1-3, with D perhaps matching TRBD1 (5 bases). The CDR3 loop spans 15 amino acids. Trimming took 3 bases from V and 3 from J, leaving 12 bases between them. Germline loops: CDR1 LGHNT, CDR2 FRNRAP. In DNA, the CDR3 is TGTGCTAGTGGTTTAGCCAGGGCACTTGGAAACACCATATATTTT. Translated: CASGLARALGNTIYF.

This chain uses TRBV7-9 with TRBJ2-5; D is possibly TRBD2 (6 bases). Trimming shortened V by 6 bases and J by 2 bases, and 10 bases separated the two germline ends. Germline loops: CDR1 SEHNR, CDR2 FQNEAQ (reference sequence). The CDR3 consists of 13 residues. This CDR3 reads CASSWGLQETQYF. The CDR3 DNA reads TGTGCCAGCAGTTGGGGACTTCAAGAGACCCAGTACTTC.

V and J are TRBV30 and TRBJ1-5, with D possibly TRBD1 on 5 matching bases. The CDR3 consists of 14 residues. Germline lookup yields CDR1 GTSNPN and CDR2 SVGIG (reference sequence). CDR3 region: CASTAGGSNQPQHF. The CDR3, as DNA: TGTGCTTCAACCGCCGGGGGTAGCAATCAGCCCCAGCATTTT.

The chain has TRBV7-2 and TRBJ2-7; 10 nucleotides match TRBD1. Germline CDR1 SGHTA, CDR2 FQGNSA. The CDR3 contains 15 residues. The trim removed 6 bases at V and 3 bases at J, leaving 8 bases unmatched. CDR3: CASRRSRDRGYEQYF. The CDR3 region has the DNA TGTGCCAGCAGGCGAAGCCGGGACAGGGGCTACGAGCAGTACTTC. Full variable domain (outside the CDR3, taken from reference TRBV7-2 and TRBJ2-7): GAGVSQSPSNKVTEKGKDVELRCDPISGHTALYWYRQSLGQGLEFLIYFQGNSAPDKSGLPSDRFSAERTGGSVSTLTIQRTQQEDSAVYLCASRRSRDRGYEQYFGPGTRLTVT.

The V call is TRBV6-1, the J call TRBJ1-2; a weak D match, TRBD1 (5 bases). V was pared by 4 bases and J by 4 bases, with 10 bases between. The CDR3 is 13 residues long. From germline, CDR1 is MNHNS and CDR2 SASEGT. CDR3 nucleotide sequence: TGTGCCAGCAGTGTCGCAGACAGCTATGGCTACACCTTC. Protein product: CASSVADSYGYTF.

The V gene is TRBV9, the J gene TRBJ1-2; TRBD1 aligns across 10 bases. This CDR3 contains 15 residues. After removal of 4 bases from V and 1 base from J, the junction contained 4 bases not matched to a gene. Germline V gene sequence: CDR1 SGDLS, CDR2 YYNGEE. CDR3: CASSSWTGGNYGYTF. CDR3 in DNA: TGTGCCAGCAGCTCCTGGACAGGGGGTAACTATGGCTACACCTTC.

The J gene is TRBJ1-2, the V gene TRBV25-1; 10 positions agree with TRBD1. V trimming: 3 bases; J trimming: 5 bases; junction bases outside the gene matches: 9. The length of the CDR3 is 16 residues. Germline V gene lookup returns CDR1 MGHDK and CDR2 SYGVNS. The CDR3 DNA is TGTGCCAGCAGTGACTTACCCGGGACAGGGGAGTATGGCTACACCTTC. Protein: CASSDLPGTGEYGYTF.

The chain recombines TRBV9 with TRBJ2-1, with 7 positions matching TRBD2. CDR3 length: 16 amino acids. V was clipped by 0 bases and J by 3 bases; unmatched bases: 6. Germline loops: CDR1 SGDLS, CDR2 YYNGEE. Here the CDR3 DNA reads TGTGCCAGCAGCGTAGTGGTGCGGGGGAGCTACAATGAGCAGTTCTTC. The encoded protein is CASSVVVRGSYNEQFF.

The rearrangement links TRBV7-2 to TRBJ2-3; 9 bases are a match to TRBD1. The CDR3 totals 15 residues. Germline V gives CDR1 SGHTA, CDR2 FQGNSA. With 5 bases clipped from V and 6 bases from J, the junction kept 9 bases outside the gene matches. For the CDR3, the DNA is TGTGCCAGCAGCCCGAGGGGACAGGGTCGGGATACGCAGTATTTT. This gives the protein CASSPRGQGRDTQYF.

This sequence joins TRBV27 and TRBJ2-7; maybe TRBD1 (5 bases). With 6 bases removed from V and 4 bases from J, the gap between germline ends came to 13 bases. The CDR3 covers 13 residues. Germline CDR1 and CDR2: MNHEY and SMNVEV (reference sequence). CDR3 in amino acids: CASRPTERYEQYF. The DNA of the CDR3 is TGTGCCAGCAGACCGACAGAGAGGTACGAGCAGTACTTC.

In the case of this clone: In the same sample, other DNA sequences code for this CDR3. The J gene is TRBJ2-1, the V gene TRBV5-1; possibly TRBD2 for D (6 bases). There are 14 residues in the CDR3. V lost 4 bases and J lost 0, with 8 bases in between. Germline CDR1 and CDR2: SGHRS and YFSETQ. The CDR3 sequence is CASSRGGSYNEQFF. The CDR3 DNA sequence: TGCGCCAGCAGCCGGGGAGGCTCCTACAATGAGCAGTTCTTC. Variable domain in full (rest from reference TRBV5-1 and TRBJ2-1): KAGVTQTPRYLIKTRGQQVTLSCSPISGHRSVSWYQQTPGQGLQFLFEYFSETQRNKGNFPGRFSGRQFSNSRSEMNVSTLELGDSALYLCASSRGGSYNEQFFGPGTRLTVL.

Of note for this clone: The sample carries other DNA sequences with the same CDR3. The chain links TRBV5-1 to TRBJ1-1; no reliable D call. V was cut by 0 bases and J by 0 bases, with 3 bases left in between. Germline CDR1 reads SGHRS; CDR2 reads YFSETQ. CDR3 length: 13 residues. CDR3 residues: CASSLAVNTEAFF. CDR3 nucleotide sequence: TGCGCCAGCAGCTTGGCAGTGAACACTGAAGCTTTCTTT.

CDR3: CASRPLFRETYGYTF. The CDR3 DNA reads TGCGCCAGCAGACCACTATTCCGGGAAACCTATGGCTACACCTTC. J is TRBJ1-2 and V is TRBV4-1; D is ambiguous. The V end was cut by 6 bases, the J end by 4 bases, with 18 bases between. Germline V gene lookup returns CDR1 MGHRA and CDR2 YSYEKL. The CDR3 covers 15 residues.

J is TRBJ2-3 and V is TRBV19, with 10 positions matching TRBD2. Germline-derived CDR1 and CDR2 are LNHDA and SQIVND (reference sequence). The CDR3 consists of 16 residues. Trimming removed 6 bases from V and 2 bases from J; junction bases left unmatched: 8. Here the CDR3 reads CASSQPSGRSTDTQYF. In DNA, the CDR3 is TGTGCCAGTAGCCAACCTAGCGGGAGATCCACAGATACGCAGTATTTT.

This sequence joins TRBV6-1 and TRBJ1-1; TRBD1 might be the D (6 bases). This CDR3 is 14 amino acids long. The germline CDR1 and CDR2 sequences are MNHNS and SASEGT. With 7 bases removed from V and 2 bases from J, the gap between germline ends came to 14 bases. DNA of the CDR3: TGTGCCAGCACTCGGACAGCAACAAACACTGAAGCTTTCTTT. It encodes CASTRTATNTEAFF.